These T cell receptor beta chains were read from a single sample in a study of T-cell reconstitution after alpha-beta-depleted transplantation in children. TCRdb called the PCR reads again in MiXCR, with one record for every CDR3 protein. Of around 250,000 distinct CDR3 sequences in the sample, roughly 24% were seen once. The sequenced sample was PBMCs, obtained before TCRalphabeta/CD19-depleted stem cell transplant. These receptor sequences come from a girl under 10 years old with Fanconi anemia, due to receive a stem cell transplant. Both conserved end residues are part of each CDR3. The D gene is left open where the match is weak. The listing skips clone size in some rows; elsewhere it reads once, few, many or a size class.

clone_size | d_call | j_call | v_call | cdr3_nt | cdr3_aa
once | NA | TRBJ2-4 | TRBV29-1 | TGCAGCGTTCACTCGGGGGTGGACAAAAACATTCAGTACTTC | CSVHSGVDKNIQYF
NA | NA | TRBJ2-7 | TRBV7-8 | TGTGCCAGCAGCTTAGTCCAGCGCGACGAGCAGTACTTC | CASSLVQRDEQYF
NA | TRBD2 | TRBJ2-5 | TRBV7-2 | TGTGCCAGCAGCTTAGGGACTAGCGGGGGGGCCGAGGAGACCCAGTACTTC | CASSLGTSGGAEETQYF
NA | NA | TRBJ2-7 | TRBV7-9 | TGTGCCAGCAGCTTAGATTGGGGGACCCTCTCCTACGAGCAGTACTTC | CASSLDWGTLSYEQYF
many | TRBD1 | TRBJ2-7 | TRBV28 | TGTGCCAGCAGTTTCCAGGGGGCTGGGTACGAGCAGTACTTC | CASSFQGAGYEQYF
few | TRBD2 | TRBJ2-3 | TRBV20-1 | TGCAGTGCTCCCCTAGCGGGGTACACAGATACGCAGTATTTT | CSAPLAGYTDTQYF
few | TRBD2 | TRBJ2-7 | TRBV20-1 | TGCAGTGCTAGAATGGGGACTAGCGGGGTCTACGAGCAGTACTTC | CSARMGTSGVYEQYF
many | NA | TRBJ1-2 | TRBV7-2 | TGTGCCAGCAGCGTTACCCTCTCACACACCTTC | CASSVTLSHTF
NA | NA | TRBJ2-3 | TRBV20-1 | TGCAGCAGCAATTCTGGGGGTACAGATACGCAGTATTTT | CSSNSGGTDTQYF
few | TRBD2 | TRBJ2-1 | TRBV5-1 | TGCGCCAGCAGCCAGACTAGCGGGGGGGCCACTGAGCAGTTCTTC | CASSQTSGGATEQFF
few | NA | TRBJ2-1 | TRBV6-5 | TGTGCCAGCAGTTACTCGATGGCGGAGCCCTACAATGAGCAGTTCTTC | CASSYSMAEPYNEQFF
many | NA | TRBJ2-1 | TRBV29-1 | TGCAGCGTTGGCTTCAATGAGCAGTTCTTC | CSVGFNEQFF
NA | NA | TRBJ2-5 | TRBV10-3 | TGTGCCATCAGTGAGTCGATTAGTAAGGAGACCCAGTACTTC | CAISESISKETQYF
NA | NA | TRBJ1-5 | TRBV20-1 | TGCAGTGCTCCTCGGTCTGGCAATCAGCCCCAGCATTTT | CSAPRSGNQPQHF
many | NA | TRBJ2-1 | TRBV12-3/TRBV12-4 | TGTGCCAGCAGGAACACAGGGAACTATGAGCAGTTCTTC | CASRNTGNYEQFF
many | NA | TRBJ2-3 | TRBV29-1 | TGCAGCGTTGGACAGGACTCTCCCACAGATACGCAGTATTTT | CSVGQDSPTDTQYF
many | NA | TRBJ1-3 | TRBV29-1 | TGCAGCGCCGCGGAAGGACGGCTAAGCTCTGGAAACACCATATATTTT | CSAAEGRLSSGNTIYF
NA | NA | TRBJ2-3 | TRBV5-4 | TGTGCCAGCAGCTTGGTTGGGCAGGCGGGATATACGCAGTATTTT | CASSLVGQAGYTQYF
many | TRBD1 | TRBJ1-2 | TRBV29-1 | TGCAGCGTTGCTAGACAGGGGAACTATGGCTACACCTTC | CSVARQGNYGYTF
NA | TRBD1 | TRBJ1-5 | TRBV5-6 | TGTGCCAGCAGCTTTAGGACAGGGCGTAGCAATCAGCCCCAGCATTTT | CASSFRTGRSNQPQHF
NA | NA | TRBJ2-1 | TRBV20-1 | TGCAGTGCTAGATGGGTATCTGCAGGTTGGGACTCCAACAATGAGCAGTTCTTC | CSARWVSAGWDSNNEQFF
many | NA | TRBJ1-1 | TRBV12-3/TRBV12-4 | TGTGCCAGCAGTTGGGTGATGAACACTGAAGCTTTCTTT | CASSWVMNTEAFF
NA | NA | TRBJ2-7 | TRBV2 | TGTGCCAGCTGTCCTAATTTTGGCCCCGGACGAGAGTCCTACGAGCAGTACTTC | CASCPNFGPGRESYEQYF
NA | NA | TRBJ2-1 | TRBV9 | TGTGCCAGCAGCGTCCGGGCTAGCGTCGGTGAGCAGTTCTTC | CASSVRASVGEQFF
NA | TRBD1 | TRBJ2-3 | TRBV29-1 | TGCAGCGTCGCAGGGGGAGTAGAAGATACGCAGTATTTT | CSVAGGVEDTQYF
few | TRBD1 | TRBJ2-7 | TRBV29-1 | TGCAGCGTGGCGACAGGGGGGATAGGCTACGAGCAGTACTTC | CSVATGGIGYEQYF
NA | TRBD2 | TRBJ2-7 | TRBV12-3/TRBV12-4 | TGTGCCAGCAGGACCAGCGGGAGCTCCTACGAGCAGTACTTC | CASRTSGSSYEQYF
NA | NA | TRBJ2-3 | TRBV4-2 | TGTGCCAGCAGCTCCCAGGCGAAGGCCTTTAGCACAGATACGCAGTATTTT | CASSSQAKAFSTDTQYF
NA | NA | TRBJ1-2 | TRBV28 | TGTGCCAGCAGTCCTGGGGGCAGCCCAGGTTTC | CASSPGGSPGF
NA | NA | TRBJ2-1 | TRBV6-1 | TGTGCCAGCAGGGGGGACGGACTCTCCTACAATGAGCAGTTCTTC | CASRGDGLSYNEQFF
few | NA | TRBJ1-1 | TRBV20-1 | TGCAGTGCTAGAGATCGTGTGGGCGGGGGCACTGAAGCTTTCTTT | CSARDRVGGGTEAFF
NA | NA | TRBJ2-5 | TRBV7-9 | TGTGCCAGCAGCTTGTTAGGGGGTTGGCAAGAGACCCAGTACTTC | CASSLLGGWQETQYF
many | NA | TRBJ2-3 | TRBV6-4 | TGTGCCAGCAGTGACTCCGGGACTAGCACAGATACGCAGTATTTT | CASSDSGTSTDTQYF
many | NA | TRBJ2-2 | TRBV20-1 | TGCAGTGCAGGGCGACTAGAGGACAACACCGGGGAGCTGTTTTTT | CSAGRLEDNTGELFF
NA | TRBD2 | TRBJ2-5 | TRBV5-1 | TGCGCCAGCAGCTTGGAGTCTGGGCTAGCGGGGACCCAGTACTTC | CASSLESGLAGTQYF
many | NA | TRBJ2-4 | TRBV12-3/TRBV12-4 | TGTGCCAGCAGCTCGATTTGGGGGGCCAAAAACATTCAGTACTTC | CASSSIWGAKNIQYF
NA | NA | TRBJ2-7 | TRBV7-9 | TGTGCCAGCAGCTTAATTGGCAGGGCCTACGAGCAGTACTTC | CASSLIGRAYEQYF
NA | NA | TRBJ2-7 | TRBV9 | TGTGCCAGCAGCGTAGTTCCTGCGTCCCGGGACACCTACTACGAGCAGTACTTC | CASSVVPASRDTYYEQYF
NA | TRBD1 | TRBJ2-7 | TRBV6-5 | TGTGCCAGCAGGGACAGGGAACACGAGCAGTACTTC | CASRDREHEQYF
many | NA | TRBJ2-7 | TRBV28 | TGTGCCAGCAGTTTGATGTCCTCCTACGAGCAGTACTTC | CASSLMSSYEQYF
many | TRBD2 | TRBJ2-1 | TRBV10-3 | TGTGCCATCAGTGGGGGGACTAGCGGGCGCAATGAGCAGTTCTTC | CAISGGTSGRNEQFF
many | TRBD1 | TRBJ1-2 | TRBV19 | TGTGCCAGTAGTATCCTACGGGGACAGGGGGAATGGCATGGCTACACCTTC | CASSILRGQGEWHGYTF
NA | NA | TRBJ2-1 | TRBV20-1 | TGCAGTGCTAGTCTGGTTATTGGCATCACCTACAATGAGCAGTTCTTC | CSASLVIGITYNEQFF
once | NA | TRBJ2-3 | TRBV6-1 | TGTGCCAGCAGCTTCTGGGTCGGGGGAACTAGCACAGATACGCAGTATTTT | CASSFWVGGTSTDTQYF
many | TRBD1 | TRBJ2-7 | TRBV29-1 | TGCAGCGTCTTGACAGGGGGAGGAGGGGAGCAGTACTTC | CSVLTGGGGEQYF
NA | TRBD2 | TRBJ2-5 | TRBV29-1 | TGCAGCGTTTCACGGGGGGGCGGAGAGACCCAGTACTTC | CSVSRGGGETQYF
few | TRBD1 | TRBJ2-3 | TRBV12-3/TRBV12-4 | TGTGCCAGCAGCCCAGGGGGCACGGGCACAGATACGCAGTATTTT | CASSPGGTGTDTQYF
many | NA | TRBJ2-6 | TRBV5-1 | TGCGCCAGCAACGGGACATTGTCCGGGGCCAACGTCCTGACTTTC | CASNGTLSGANVLTF
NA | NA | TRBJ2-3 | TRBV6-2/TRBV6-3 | TGTGCCAGCAGTTACCCGGACAACGCAAGAACCCTTAGCTTCCCCGCTAGCACAGATACGCAGTATTTT | CASSYPDNARTLSFPASTDTQYF
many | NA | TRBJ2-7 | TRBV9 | TGTGCCAGCAGCGTAGGGGCCGGGGGAGCTTACGAGCAGTACTTC | CASSVGAGGAYEQYF
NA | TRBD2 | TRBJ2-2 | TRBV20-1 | TGCAGTGCTAGAAGGAAGCGGGCTAGCGGTAACACCGGGGAGCTGTTTTTT | CSARRKRASGNTGELFF
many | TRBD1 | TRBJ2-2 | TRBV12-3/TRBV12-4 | TGTGCCAGCAGTACTCCGGGACAGAGTAACACCGGGGAGCTGTTTTTT | CASSTPGQSNTGELFF
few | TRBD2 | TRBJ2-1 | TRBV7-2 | TGTGCCAGCAGCTTAGCCTCTATACTAGCGGGGGGGCGCAATGAGCAGTTCTTC | CASSLASILAGGRNEQFF
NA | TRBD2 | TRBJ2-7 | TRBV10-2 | TGCGCCAGCACGGTAGCGGGGGGGTCCTACGAGCAGTACTTC | CASTVAGGSYEQYF